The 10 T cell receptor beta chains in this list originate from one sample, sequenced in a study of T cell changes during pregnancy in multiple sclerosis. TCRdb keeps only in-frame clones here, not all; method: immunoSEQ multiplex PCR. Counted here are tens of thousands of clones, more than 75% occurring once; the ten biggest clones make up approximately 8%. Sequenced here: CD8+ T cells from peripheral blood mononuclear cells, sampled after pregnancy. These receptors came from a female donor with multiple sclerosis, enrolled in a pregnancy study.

CDR3 protein: CAWSVREAIGTGNIQYF. As DNA, the CDR3 is TGTGCCTGGAGTGTACGAGAAGCGATAGGAACAGGGAACATTCAGTACTTC. The rearrangement links TRBV30 to TRBJ2-4; a possible D gene is TRBD1 (6 bases). V shed 0 bases and J shed 7 bases, with 22 bases lying between them. The CDR3 totals 17 residues. The V gene's germline CDR1 is GTSNPN and CDR2 SVGIG (reference sequence).

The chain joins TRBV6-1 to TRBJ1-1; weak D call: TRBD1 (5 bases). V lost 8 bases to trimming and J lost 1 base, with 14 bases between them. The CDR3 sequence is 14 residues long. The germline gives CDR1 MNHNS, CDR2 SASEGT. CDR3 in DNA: TGTGCCAGCGGGCCAGGGTGGGGGAACACTGAAGCTTTCTTT. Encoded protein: CASGPGWGNTEAFF.

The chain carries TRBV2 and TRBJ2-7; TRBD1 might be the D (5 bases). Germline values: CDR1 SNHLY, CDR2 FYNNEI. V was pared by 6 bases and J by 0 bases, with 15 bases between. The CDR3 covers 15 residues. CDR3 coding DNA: TGTGCCAGCAGCGCTTCTCCAGGGAACTCCTACGAGCAGTACTTC. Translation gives CASSASPGNSYEQYF. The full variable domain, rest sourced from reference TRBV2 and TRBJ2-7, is EPEVTQTPSHQVTQMGQEVILRCVPISNHLYFYWYRQILGQKVEFLVSFYNNEISEKSEIFDDQFSVERPDGSNFTLKIRSTKLEDSAMYFCASSASPGNSYEQYFGPGTRLTVT.

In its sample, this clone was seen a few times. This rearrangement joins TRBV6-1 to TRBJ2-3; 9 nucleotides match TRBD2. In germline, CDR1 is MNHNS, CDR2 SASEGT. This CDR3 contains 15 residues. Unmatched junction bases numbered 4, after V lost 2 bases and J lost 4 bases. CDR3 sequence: CASSELGGGADTQYF. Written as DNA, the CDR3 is TGTGCCAGCAGTGAATTGGGCGGGGGGGCAGATACGCAGTATTTT.

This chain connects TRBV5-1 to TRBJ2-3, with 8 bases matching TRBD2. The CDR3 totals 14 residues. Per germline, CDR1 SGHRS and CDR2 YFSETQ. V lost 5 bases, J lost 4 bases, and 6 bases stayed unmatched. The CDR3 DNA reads TGCGCCAGCAGGGAGCGGGGGAGGGCAGATACGCAGTATTTT. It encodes CASRERGRADTQYF.

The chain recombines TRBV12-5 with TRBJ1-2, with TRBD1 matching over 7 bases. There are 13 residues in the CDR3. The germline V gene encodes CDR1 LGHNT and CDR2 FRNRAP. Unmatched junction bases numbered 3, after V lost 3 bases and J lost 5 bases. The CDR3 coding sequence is TGTGCTAGTGGTTTCGACAGGGATTATGGCTACACCTTC. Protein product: CASGFDRDYGYTF.

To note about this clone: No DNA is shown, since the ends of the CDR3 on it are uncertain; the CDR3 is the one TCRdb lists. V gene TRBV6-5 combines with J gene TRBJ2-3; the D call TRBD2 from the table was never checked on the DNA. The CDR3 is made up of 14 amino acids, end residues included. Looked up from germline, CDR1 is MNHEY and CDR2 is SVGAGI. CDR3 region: CASQFFGGTDTQYF.

The CDR3 sequence is CASSPGLAGAHSYEQYF. The DNA for the CDR3 is TGTGCCAGCAGCCCCGGACTAGCGGGGGCCCACTCCTACGAGCAGTACTTC. The V call is TRBV7-9, the J call TRBJ2-7, with 13 bases lining up with TRBD2. V was pared by 5 bases and J by 0 bases, with 7 bases of the junction left unmatched. The V gene's germline CDR1 is SEHNR and CDR2 FQNEAQ (reference sequence). The CDR3 runs 17 residues.

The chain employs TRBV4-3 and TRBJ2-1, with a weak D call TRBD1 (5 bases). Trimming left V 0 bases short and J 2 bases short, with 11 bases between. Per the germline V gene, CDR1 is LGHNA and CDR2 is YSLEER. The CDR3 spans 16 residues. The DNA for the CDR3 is TGCGCCAGCAGCCAAGATGGGGCAGAGCCCTACAATGAGCAGTTCTTC. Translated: CASSQDGAEPYNEQFF.

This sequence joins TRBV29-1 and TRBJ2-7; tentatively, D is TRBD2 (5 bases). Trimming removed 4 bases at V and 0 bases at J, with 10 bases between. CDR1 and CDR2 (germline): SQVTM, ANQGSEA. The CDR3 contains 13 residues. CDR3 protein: CSVGPGDSYEQYF. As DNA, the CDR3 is TGCAGCGTTGGGCCCGGGGACTCCTACGAGCAGTACTTC.